Following are 28 T cell receptor beta chains from one sample sequenced in a study of cytomegalovirus exposure and HLA in healthy donors. PCR amplification relied on 60 Vbeta primers (plus 13 Jbeta primers). Assay: immunoSEQ multiplex PCR; the TCRdb copy retains only in-frame clones and omits some. Of some 80,000 clones listed, 60% to 85% are singletons. Sequenced sample: PBMCs. These receptors originate from a man in his late teens or twenties in good health and CMV-seropositive.

This chain uses TRBV18 with TRBJ2-5; D unclear. The CDR3 consists of 14 residues. The V end was cut by 0 bases, the J end by 1 base, with 6 bases between. In germline, CDR1 is KGHSH, CDR2 LQKENI. The CDR3 nucleotides read TGTGCCAGCTCACCACCCTGGGCCCAAGAGACCCAGTACTTC. Translating gives CASSPPWAQETQYF.

The gene calls are TRBV28 and TRBJ2-2; 12 bases are a match to TRBD2. The CDR3 has 15 residues. Germline trimming cut 9 bases from V and 4 bases from J; bases unmatched to any gene: 6. Germline V gives CDR1 MDHEN, CDR2 SYDVKM. The CDR3: CASLTSGRTTGELFF. CDR3 nucleotide sequence: TGTGCCAGTCTGACTAGCGGGAGAACCACCGGGGAGCTGTTTTTT.

DNA for the CDR3: TGCGCCAGCAGCCTCCGGGACAGGGACGACGAGCAGTACTTC. Translation gives CASSLRDRDDEQYF. V gene TRBV4-1 combines with J gene TRBJ2-7, with 9 nucleotides matching TRBD1. Germline lookup yields CDR1 MGHRA and CDR2 YSYEKL. Trimming removed 4 bases from V and 5 bases from J; junction bases left unmatched: 6. The CDR3 contains 14 residues.

V and J are TRBV19 and TRBJ1-2, with D maybe TRBD1 (6 bases). The germline gives CDR1 LNHDA, CDR2 SQIVND (reference sequence). The ends were cut back, 5 bases at V and 5 bases at J, with 9 bases in the middle. This CDR3 has 12 amino acids. CDR3 loop: CASSRQAYGYTF. The CDR3 region has the DNA TGTGCCAGTAGTCGACAGGCTTATGGCTACACCTTC.

This chain joins TRBV28 and TRBJ2-7; D not certain. The CDR3 is 11 amino acids. Germline V gives CDR1 MDHEN, CDR2 SYDVKM. Between the trimmed V and J ends, which lost 6 bases and 1 base, there was a span of 4 bases. CDR3 coding DNA: TGTGCCAGCAGAGCATCCTACGAGCAGTACTTC. Translating gives CASRASYEQYF.

This clone was seen a few times. The V and J genes are TRBV6-1 and TRBJ2-6, with 7 bases lining up with TRBD1. Germline trimming cut 2 bases from V and 0 bases from J; bases unmatched to any gene: 19. CDR1 is MNHNS, CDR2 SASEGT, per germline. The CDR3 covers 22 residues. The CDR3 DNA is TGTGCCAGCAGTGAATCCGTCTTCTTGGACAGGAGGATCCTCTCTGGGGCCAACGTCCTGACTTTC. It encodes CASSESVFLDRRILSGANVLTF.

The chain employs TRBV9 and TRBJ1-1; D unresolved. The CDR3 spans 13 residues. CDR1 is SGDLS, CDR2 YYNGEE, per germline. V was cut by 4 bases and J by 4 bases, with 11 bases left in between. Here the CDR3 DNA reads TGTGCCAGCAGCCCCGGAGGTCGCACTGAAGCTTTCTTT. This gives the protein CASSPGGRTEAFF.

The chain's CDR3 is CASSLVEGRNTEAFF. CDR3 DNA: TGTGCCAGCAGCTTAGTTGAGGGCCGGAACACTGAAGCTTTCTTT. The chain recombines TRBV7-9 with TRBJ1-1, with D unresolved. Germline V gives CDR1 SEHNR, CDR2 FQNEAQ (reference sequence). With 1 base removed from V and 1 base from J, the gap between germline ends came to 10 bases. The length of the CDR3 is 15 residues. The full variable domain, rest sourced from reference TRBV7-9 and TRBJ1-1, is DTGVSQNPRHKITKRGQNVTFRCDPISEHNRLYWYRQTLGQGPEFLTYFQNEAQLEKSRLLSDRFSAERPKGSFSTLEIQRTEQGDSAMYLCASSLVEGRNTEAFFGQGTRLTVV.

The rearrangement joins TRBV5-4 to TRBJ2-5; 7 bases line up with TRBD1. With 3 bases clipped from V and 5 bases from J, the junction kept 7 bases outside the gene matches. CDR3 length: 14 residues. CDR1 is SGHNT, CDR2 YYREEE, per germline (reference sequence). CDR3 nucleotides: TGTGCCAGCAGCTCCAAACAGGGGATCGAGACCCAGTACTTC. This sequence encodes CASSSKQGIETQYF.

The DNA for the CDR3 is TGTGCCAGCAGCCGGGAGTACGAGCAGTACTTC. As protein: CASSREYEQYF. The J gene is TRBJ2-7, the V gene TRBV6-5; D is perhaps TRBD2 (6 bases). The germline gives CDR1 MNHEY, CDR2 SVGAGI. Trimming stripped 6 bases from V and 4 bases from J, with 7 bases between. The CDR3 consists of 11 residues.

The rearrangement links TRBV6-5 to TRBJ2-1, with TRBD2 matching over 14 bases. CDR1 is MNHEY and CDR2 is SVGAGI in the germline V gene. The CDR3 loop spans 15 amino acids. The trim removed 8 bases at V and 7 bases at J, leaving 7 bases unmatched. The CDR3 sequence is CASGSTSGRANEQFF. In DNA form, the CDR3 reads TGTGCCAGCGGCTCGACTAGCGGGAGGGCGAATGAGCAGTTCTTC.

The chain has TRBV23-1 and TRBJ2-3, with a possible D match to TRBD2 (6 bases). TRBV23-1 is sorted into the ORF group, with uncertain function. Trimming stripped 3 bases from V and 5 bases from J, with 18 bases between. The CDR3 contains 16 residues. The CDR3 sequence: CASSHPRSGARDTQYF. DNA for the CDR3: TGCGCCAGCAGTCACCCCCGTTCGGGAGCCCGAGATACGCAGTATTTT.

The rearrangement joins TRBV29-1 to TRBJ2-7, with D maybe TRBD1 (5 bases). Trimming left V 6 bases short and J 4 bases short, with 10 bases between. The CDR3 is 11 amino acids. The germline V gene has CDR1 SQVTM and CDR2 ANQGSEA. In DNA form, the CDR3 reads TGCAGCGTCCTCACAGGTTACGAGCAGTACTTC. It specifies CSVLTGYEQYF.

The J gene is TRBJ1-5, the V gene TRBV6-1; 8 bases agree with TRBD1. CDR1 MNHNS and CDR2 SASEGT come from the germline V gene. V lost 5 bases to trimming and J lost 5 bases; unmatched junction nucleotides: 5. This CDR3 region has 14 residues. The CDR3 DNA is TGTGCCAGCAGTTGGACAGGGACCTATCAGCCCCAGCATTTT. Protein: CASSWTGTYQPQHF.

The rearrangement uses TRBV5-1 and TRBJ2-4; no definite D call. CDR3 size: 13 residues. V lost 2 bases to trimming and J lost 7 bases, with 10 bases between them. The germline gives CDR1 SGHRS, CDR2 YFSETQ. The CDR3 sequence is CASSLKLGNIQYF. In nucleotides, the CDR3 is TGCGCCAGCAGCTTAAAACTCGGGAACATTCAGTACTTC.

The V call is TRBV11-3, the J call TRBJ2-7; 7 bases line up with TRBD1. The CDR3 contains 15 residues. Unmatched junction bases numbered 14, after V lost 3 bases and J lost 9 bases. The germline CDR1 and CDR2 sequences are SGHNT and YENEEA. The CDR3 region is CASSFGLEGGARQYF. CDR3 nucleotide sequence: TGTGCCAGCAGCTTTGGTCTGGAAGGGGGCGCTCGGCAGTACTTC.

The V and J genes are TRBV7-8 and TRBJ2-4, with unresolved D. The CDR3 is made up of 17 amino acids. Germline CDR1 reads SGHVS; CDR2 reads FQNEAQ. Trimming shortened V by 0 bases and J by 1 base, and 13 bases separated the two germline ends. The CDR3: CASSLARRIDAKNIQYF. CDR3 nucleotide sequence: TGTGCCAGCAGCTTAGCGCGCAGGATAGATGCCAAAAACATTCAGTACTTC.

The J gene is TRBJ2-5, the V gene TRBV29-1; D is possibly TRBD1 (5 bases). V dropped 6 bases and J dropped 5 bases, with 19 bases sitting between them. Per germline, CDR1 SQVTM and CDR2 ANQGSEA. The CDR3 runs to 14 residues. The CDR3 loop is CSVVGPEATETQYF. The CDR3 DNA reads TGCAGCGTGGTGGGGCCTGAGGCTACCGAGACCCAGTACTTC. The whole variable domain, filled in from reference TRBV29-1 and TRBJ2-5, reads SAVISQKPSRDICQRGTSLTIQCQVDSQVTMMFWYRQQPGQSLTLIATANQGSEATYESGFVIDKFPISRPNLTFSTLTVSNMSPEDSSIYLCSVVGPEATETQYFGPGTRLLVL.

The chain employs TRBV7-8 and TRBJ2-5; D is possibly TRBD2 (6 bases). The CDR3 is 14 residues long. Germline CDR1 is SGHVS and CDR2 is FQNEAQ. Trimming left V 5 bases short and J 2 bases short, with 12 bases between. The CDR3 is CASSIRDWQETQYF. In DNA form, the CDR3 reads TGTGCCAGCAGCATCCGGGACTGGCAAGAGACCCAGTACTTC.

The chain joins TRBV5-4 to TRBJ1-2; 7 nucleotides agree with TRBD1. CDR3 length equals 14 residues. Germline V gene sequence: CDR1 SGHNT, CDR2 YYREEE (reference sequence). J lost 3 bases, V lost 2 bases, and 4 bases had no gene match. The chain's CDR3 is CASSFDGTDYGYTF. The CDR3, as DNA: TGTGCCAGCAGCTTCGACGGGACAGACTATGGCTACACCTTC.

The CDR3 here is CSDRTGENYGYTF. The CDR3 DNA follows: TGCAGCGACCGGACAGGGGAGAATTATGGCTACACCTTC. The chain has TRBV29-1 and TRBJ1-2; 9 nucleotides match TRBD1. The V and J ends lost 7 bases and 5 bases, in that order; junction bases with no gene match: 8. The CDR3 runs to 13 residues. The germline gives CDR1 SQVTM, CDR2 ANQGSEA.

The V call is TRBV10-2, the J call TRBJ1-4; no definite D call. The CDR3 runs 11 residues. V lost 6 bases and J 4 bases, leaving 3 bases between the germline ends. Germline V gene sequence: CDR1 WSHSY, CDR2 SAAADI. Written as DNA, the CDR3 is TGCGCCAGCAGGTATAATGAAAAACTGTTTTTT. Translation: CASRYNEKLFF.

The gene calls are TRBV27 and TRBJ2-1; no clear D. CDR1 is MNHEY and CDR2 is SMNVEV in the germline V gene (reference sequence). The CDR3 has 13 residues. V lost 5 bases and J 1 base, leaving 6 bases between the germline ends. The CDR3 protein is CASSRVSYNEQFF. CDR3 in DNA: TGTGCCAGCAGTCGGGTTTCCTACAATGAGCAGTTCTTC.

This clone was recorded only once. The chain joins TRBV6-5 to TRBJ2-7; 11 nucleotides agree with TRBD2. V gave up 6 bases and J gave up 3 bases; unmatched junction bases: 4. CDR1 MNHEY and CDR2 SVGAGI come from the germline V gene. The CDR3 sequence is 14 residues long. The CDR3 DNA sequence: TGTGCCAGCAGCCCTAGCGGGGGGTTCTACGAGCAGTACTTC. It translates to CASSPSGGFYEQYF.

This rearrangement joins TRBV7-9 to TRBJ2-7; 7 bases align to TRBD1. Losses at the gene ends were 4 bases for V and 0 bases for J; bases not matched to a gene: 6. CDR1 and CDR2 from the germline V gene are SEHNR and FQNEAQ (reference sequence). This CDR3 region has 15 residues. CDR3 sequence reads: CASSSDRESSYEQYF. The CDR3 nucleotides read TGTGCCAGCAGCTCAGACAGGGAGAGCTCCTACGAGCAGTACTTC.

This chain connects TRBV6-1 to TRBJ1-6; unclear D gene. Germline CDR1 reads MNHNS; CDR2 reads SASEGT. The CDR3 loop spans 14 amino acids. V dropped 4 bases and J dropped 7 bases, with 11 bases sitting between them. The CDR3, as DNA: TGTGCCAGCAGTGCTTACCCCGGGAATTCACCCCTCCACTTT. Its protein product is CASSAYPGNSPLHF.

The V call is TRBV5-1, the J call TRBJ2-5, with 12 nucleotides matching TRBD2. Trimming took 0 bases from V and 4 from J; bases not matched to a gene: 4. Germline V gives CDR1 SGHRS, CDR2 YFSETQ. The CDR3 runs to 16 residues. The CDR3 region has the DNA TGCGCCAGCAGCTTGGGACTAGCGGGAGTCGTAGAGACCCAGTACTTC. It yields the protein CASSLGLAGVVETQYF.

The chain employs TRBV6-1 and TRBJ1-5; 8 nucleotides match TRBD1. The germline V gene has CDR1 MNHNS and CDR2 SASEGT. The junction had 5 bases not matched to a gene; V was cut back by 2 bases and J by 5 bases. The CDR3 is 15 residues long. The CDR3 DNA sequence: TGTGCCAGCAGTGAACTCGGGACAGGCCATCAGCCCCAGCATTTT. Translating gives CASSELGTGHQPQHF.